This T cell receptor beta chain was obtained from a study of blood T cell repertoires in COVID-19. Study in general: From the United States, Italy and Spain came samples of acute and convalescent COVID-19. T cells, B-cell-depleted T cells, or PBMCs supplied cDNA or gDNA.

The authors' processing: Nucleated cell counts were estimated from reference gene primer amplification. Sequenced by immunoSEQ multiplex PCR; TCRdb stores in-frame clones only, minus some. D and trimming were read from the DNA, whereas the V and J calls and clone size are those reported in that table. Here the sample spans 200,000 to 250,000 clones, roughly four fifths being singletons. From germline, CDR1 is MNHEY and CDR2 SMNVEV (reference sequence). Trimming left V 5 bases short and J 3 bases short, with 13 bases between. This CDR3 region has 14 residues. Material: peripheral blood. This rearrangement joins TRBV27 to TRBJ1-2; TRBD1 might be the D (5 bases). The sequence derives from an older woman with acute or convalescent COVID-19. CDR3 loop: CASSTPGGYYGYTF. In DNA form, the CDR3 reads TGTGCCAGCAGTACCCCGGGGGGATACTATGGCTACACCTTC.